This TCR beta chain was recovered during a study of OX40 agonist ivuxolimab in advanced cancers. General study findings and limits: Relative to CD4+ cells, CD8+ T cells on average had more expanded clones. At 0.1 to 3.0 mg/kg, clonal expansion of CD4+ and CD8+ blood T cells had occurred by week 6.

Per the germline V gene, CDR1 is SGHTA and CDR2 is FQGNSA. V shed 5 bases, J shed 7 bases, and the junction held 10 bases outside the gene matches. CDR3 size: 17 residues. Assay used: immunoSEQ multiplex PCR; TCRdb lists only in-frame clones, some missing. Here the sample spans about 66,000 clones, 85% being singletons. Comment on this clone: Its matching antigen is unknown.

This TCR came from an adult with an advanced solid tumor such as melanoma, head and neck, liver or kidney cancer. The chain carries TRBV7-2 and TRBJ2-2; 13 positions agree with TRBD2. The sample in question was CD4+ or CD8+ T cells sorted from blood, obtained in a trial of the OX40 agonist ivuxolimab. Written as DNA, the CDR3 is TGTGCCAGCAGCGGACAAGGACTAGCGGGGGATAACGGGGAGCTGTTTTTT. Residues: CASSGQGLAGDNGELFF.